The present TCR beta chain was sequenced within a study of cytomegalovirus exposure and HLA in healthy donors. Broader study findings: Links to common viral pathogens appeared, in a later analysis, for several of the most significant clusters. Listed as cytomegalovirus-associated were 150 or so TCR beta chains. In a later analysis, HLA-C alleles had the fewest associated TCRs, DRB1 alleles the most.

Primers: 60 Vbeta forward and 13 Jbeta reverse. Measured with immunoSEQ multiplex PCR; TCRdb has only the in-frame clones, and not every one. The sample carries 200,000 to 250,000 clones, about 77% recorded once. Turning to this clone: The target antigen is unknown.

Germline assignment: CDR1 LNHDA and CDR2 SQIVND (reference sequence). V lost 1 base to trimming and J lost 9 bases, with 12 bases between them. The CDR3 runs to 13 residues. The source material was PBMCs. This chain uses TRBV19 with TRBJ2-5, with D unclear. The source of this sequence is a boy younger than 18 in good health and CMV-seronegative. The CDR3 coding sequence is TGTGCCAGTAGTATAGCCCTCCTAGTGGCCCAGTACTTC. Translating it yields CASSIALLVAQYF.